These 3 T cell receptor beta chains were all obtained from the same sample, sequenced in a study of cytomegalovirus exposure and HLA in healthy donors. Assay: immunoSEQ multiplex PCR; the TCRdb copy retains only in-frame clones and omits some. The profile shows 75,000 to 95,000 clones, 95% to 98% of them singletons. Sequencing was done on a sample of PBMCs. The source of these receptors is a man aged 18-30 years in good health and CMV-seronegative.

The gene calls are TRBV5-1 and TRBJ1-4, with D possibly being TRBD1 (6 bases). V was clipped by 5 bases and J by 2 bases, with 10 bases between them. Germline V gene lookup returns CDR1 SGHRS and CDR2 YFSETQ. The CDR3 is 14 amino acids. CDR3 in DNA: TGCGCCAGCAGACCCACAGGGACTAATGAAAAACTGTTTTTT. Translating it yields CASRPTGTNEKLFF.

V and J are TRBV18 and TRBJ1-2; 9 nucleotides align to TRBD1. CDR3 length: 15 amino acids. V gave up 6 bases and J gave up 3 bases; unmatched junction bases: 8. Germline lookup yields CDR1 KGHSH and CDR2 LQKENI. CDR3: CASSPRGQGDYGYTF. CDR3 in DNA: TGTGCCAGCTCTCCTAGGGGACAGGGAGACTATGGCTACACCTTC.

The rearrangement joins TRBV9 to TRBJ2-6, with a weak D call TRBD2 (5 bases). Trimming left V 3 bases short and J 0 bases short, with 13 bases between. CDR3 length: 17 amino acids. The germline V gene has CDR1 SGDLS and CDR2 YYNGEE. CDR3: CASSGGLMTSGANVLTF. Here the CDR3 DNA reads TGTGCCAGCAGCGGAGGACTGATGACCTCTGGGGCCAACGTCCTGACTTTC. Supplemented by reference TRBV9 and TRBJ2-6, the full variable domain reads DSGVTQTPKHLITATGQRVTLRCSPRSGDLSVYWYQQSLDQGLQFLIQYYNGEERAKGNILERFSAQQFPDLHSELNLSSLELGDSALYFCASSGGLMTSGANVLTFGAGSRLTVL.